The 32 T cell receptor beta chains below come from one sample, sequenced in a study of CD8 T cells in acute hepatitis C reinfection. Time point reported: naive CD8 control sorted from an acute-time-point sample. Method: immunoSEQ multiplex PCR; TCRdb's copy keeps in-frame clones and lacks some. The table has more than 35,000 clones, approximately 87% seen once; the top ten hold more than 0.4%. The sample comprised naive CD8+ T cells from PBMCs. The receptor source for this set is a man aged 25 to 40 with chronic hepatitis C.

CDR3 coding DNA: TGTGCCAGCAACGACGGACAGGGGATTTGGTATGGCTACACCTTC. Protein product: CASNDGQGIWYGYTF. The chain is built from TRBV5-8 and TRBJ1-2, with 9 bases lining up with TRBD1. The CDR3 has 15 residues. Germline assignment: CDR1 SGHTS and CDR2 YDEGEE. V gave up 6 bases and J gave up 5 bases; unmatched junction bases: 11. The full variable domain, in which reference TRBV5-8 and TRBJ1-2 provide the parts outside the CDR3, is EAGVTQSPTHLIKTRGQQATLRCSPISGHTSVYWYQQALGLGLQFLLWYDEGEERNRGNFPPRFSGRQFPNYSSELNVNALELEDSALYLCASNDGQGIWYGYTFGSGTRLTVV.

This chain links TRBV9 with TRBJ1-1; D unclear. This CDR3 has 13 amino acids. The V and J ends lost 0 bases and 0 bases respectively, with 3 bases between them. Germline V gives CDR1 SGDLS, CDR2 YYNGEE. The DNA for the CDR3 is TGTGCCAGCAGCGTAGATCTGAACACTGAAGCTTTCTTT. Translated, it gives CASSVDLNTEAFF.

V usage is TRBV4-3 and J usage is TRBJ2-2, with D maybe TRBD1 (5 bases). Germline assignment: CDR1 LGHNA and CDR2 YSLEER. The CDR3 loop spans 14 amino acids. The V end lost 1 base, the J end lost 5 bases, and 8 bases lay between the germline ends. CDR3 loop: CASSQGQNTGELFF. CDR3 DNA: TGCGCCAGCAGCCAAGGACAGAATACCGGGGAGCTGTTTTTT.

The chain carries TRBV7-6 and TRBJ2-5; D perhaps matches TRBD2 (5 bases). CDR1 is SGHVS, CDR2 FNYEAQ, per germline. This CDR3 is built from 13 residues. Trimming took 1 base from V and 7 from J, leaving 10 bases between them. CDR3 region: CASSLGESGTQYF. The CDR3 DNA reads TGTGCCAGCAGCTTAGGGGAGAGTGGGACCCAGTACTTC.

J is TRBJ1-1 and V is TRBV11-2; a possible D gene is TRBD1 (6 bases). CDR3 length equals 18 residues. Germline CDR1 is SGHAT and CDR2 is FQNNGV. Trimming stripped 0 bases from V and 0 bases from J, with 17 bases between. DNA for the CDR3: TGTGCCAGCAGCTTAGATTGGTCCGGGACATTGATGAACACTGAAGCTTTCTTT. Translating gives CASSLDWSGTLMNTEAFF.

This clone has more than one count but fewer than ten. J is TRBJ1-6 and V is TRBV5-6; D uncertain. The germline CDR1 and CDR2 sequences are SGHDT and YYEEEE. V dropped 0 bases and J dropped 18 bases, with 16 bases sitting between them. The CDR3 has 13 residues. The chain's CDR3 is CASSLGVSAGGHF. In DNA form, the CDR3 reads TGTGCCAGCAGCTTGGGAGTTTCGGCTGGTGGCCACTTT.

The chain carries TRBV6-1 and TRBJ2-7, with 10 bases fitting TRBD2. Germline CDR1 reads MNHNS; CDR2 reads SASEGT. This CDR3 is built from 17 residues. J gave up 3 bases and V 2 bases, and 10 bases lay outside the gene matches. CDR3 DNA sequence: TGTGCCAGCAGTGAATCCCGGCTTTCTAGCGGGAGCTACGAGCAGTACTTC. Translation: CASSESRLSSGSYEQYF.

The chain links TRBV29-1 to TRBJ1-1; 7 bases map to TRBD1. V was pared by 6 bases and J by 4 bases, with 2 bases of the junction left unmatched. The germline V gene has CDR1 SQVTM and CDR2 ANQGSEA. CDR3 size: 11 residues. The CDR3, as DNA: TGCAGCGTCGGGACAGTCACTGAAGCTTTCTTT. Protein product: CSVGTVTEAFF.

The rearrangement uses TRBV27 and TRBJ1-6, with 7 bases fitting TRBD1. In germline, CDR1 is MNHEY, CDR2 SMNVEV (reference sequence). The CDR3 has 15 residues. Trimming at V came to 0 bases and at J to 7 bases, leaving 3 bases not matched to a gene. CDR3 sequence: CASSLSDRSNSPLHF. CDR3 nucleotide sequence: TGTGCCAGCAGTTTATCGGACAGGTCAAATTCACCCCTCCACTTT.

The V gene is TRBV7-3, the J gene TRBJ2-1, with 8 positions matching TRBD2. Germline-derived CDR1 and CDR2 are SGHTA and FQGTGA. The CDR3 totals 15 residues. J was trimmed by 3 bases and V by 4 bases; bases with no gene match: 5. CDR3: CASSYGLAGYNEQFF. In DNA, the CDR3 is TGTGCCAGCAGCTACGGCCTAGCGGGCTACAATGAGCAGTTCTTC. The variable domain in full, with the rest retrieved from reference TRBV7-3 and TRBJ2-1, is GAGVSQTPSNKVTEKGKYVELRCDPISGHTALYWYRQSLGQGPEFLIYFQGTGAADDSGLPNDRFFAVRPEGSVSTLKIQRTERGDSAVYLCASSYGLAGYNEQFFGPGTRLTVL.

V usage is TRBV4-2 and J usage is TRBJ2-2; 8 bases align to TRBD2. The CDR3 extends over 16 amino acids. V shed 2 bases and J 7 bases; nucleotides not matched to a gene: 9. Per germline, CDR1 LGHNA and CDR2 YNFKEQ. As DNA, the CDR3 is TGTGCCAGCAGCCAAAAAATCGGGGGGGCTAACGGGGAGCTGTTTTTT. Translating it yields CASSQKIGGANGELFF.

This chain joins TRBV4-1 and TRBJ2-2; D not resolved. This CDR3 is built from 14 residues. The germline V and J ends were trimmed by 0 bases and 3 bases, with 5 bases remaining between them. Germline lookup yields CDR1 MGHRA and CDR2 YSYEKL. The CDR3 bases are TGCGCCAGCAGCCAAGAGAACGACACCGGGGAGCTGTTTTTT. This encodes CASSQENDTGELFF.

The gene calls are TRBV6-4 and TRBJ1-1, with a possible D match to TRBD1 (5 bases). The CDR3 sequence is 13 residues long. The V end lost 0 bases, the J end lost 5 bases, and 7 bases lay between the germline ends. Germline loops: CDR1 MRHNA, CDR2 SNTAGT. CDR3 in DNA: TGTGCCAGCAGTGACTCCCAGGGAACTGAAGCTTTCTTT. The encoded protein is CASSDSQGTEAFF.

DNA of the CDR3: TGTGCCAGCAGCTTGGATATTAGCGGGAGCTACGAGCAGTACTTC. Its protein is CASSLDISGSYEQYF. The gene calls are TRBV5-8 and TRBJ2-7; 9 nucleotides align to TRBD2. J lost 3 bases, V lost 0 bases, and 4 bases had no gene match. Per the germline V gene, CDR1 is SGHTS and CDR2 is YDEGEE. CDR3 length: 15 amino acids. Using reference TRBV5-8 and TRBJ2-7 for the parts outside the CDR3, the full variable domain is EAGVTQSPTHLIKTRGQQATLRCSPISGHTSVYWYQQALGLGLQFLLWYDEGEERNRGNFPPRFSGRQFPNYSSELNVNALELEDSALYLCASSLDISGSYEQYFGPGTRLTVT.

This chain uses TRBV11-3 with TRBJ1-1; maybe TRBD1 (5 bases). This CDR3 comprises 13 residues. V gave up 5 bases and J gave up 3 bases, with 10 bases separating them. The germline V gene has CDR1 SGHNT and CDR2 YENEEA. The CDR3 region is CASSMTADTEAFF. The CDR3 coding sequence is TGTGCCAGCAGCATGACAGCGGACACTGAAGCTTTCTTT.

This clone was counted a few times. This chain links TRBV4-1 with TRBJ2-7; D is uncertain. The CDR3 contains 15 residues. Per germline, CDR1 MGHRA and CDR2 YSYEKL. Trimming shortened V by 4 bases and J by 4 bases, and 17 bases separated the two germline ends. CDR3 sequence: CASSLLVGRLYEQYF. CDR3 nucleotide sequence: TGCGCCAGCAGCCTCCTCGTAGGTAGGCTTTACGAGCAGTACTTC.

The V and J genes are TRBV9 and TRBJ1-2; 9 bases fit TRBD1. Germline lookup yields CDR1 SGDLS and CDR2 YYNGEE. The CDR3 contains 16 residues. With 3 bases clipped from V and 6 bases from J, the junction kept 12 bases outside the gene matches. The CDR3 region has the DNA TGTGCCAGCAGCGAGAGCCCCCCGACAGGGGGAAATGGCTACACCTTC. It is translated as CASSESPPTGGNGYTF.

The CDR3 bases are TGTGCCAGCACCCTCACCGGGACTAGCTCGCTCAATGAGCAGTTCTTC. It specifies CASTLTGTSSLNEQFF. The chain recombines TRBV27 with TRBJ2-1; 9 bases are a match to TRBD2. The CDR3 is made up of 16 amino acids. The ends lost 7 bases at V and 6 bases at J; junction bases unmatched: 13. The germline gives CDR1 MNHEY, CDR2 SMNVEV (reference sequence).

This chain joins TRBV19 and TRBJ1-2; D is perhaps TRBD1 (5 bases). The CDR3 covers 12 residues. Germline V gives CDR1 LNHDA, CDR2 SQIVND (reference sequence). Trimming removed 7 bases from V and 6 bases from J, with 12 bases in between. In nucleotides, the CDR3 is TGTGCCAGTAATGTGGGGGTCCATGGCTACACCTTC. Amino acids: CASNVGVHGYTF. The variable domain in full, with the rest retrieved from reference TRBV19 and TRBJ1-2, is DGGITQSPKYLFRKEGQNVTLSCEQNLNHDAMYWYRQDPGQGLRLIYYSQIVNDFQKGDIAEGYSVSREKKESFPLTVTSAQKNPTAFYLCASNVGVHGYTFGSGTRLTVV.

Written as DNA, the CDR3 is TGTGCCAGCACGGGACAGGGCCAAGAGACCCAGTACTTC. Its protein product is CASTGQGQETQYF. The rearrangement joins TRBV27 to TRBJ2-5, with 9 bases that match TRBD1. The germline V gene encodes CDR1 MNHEY and CDR2 SMNVEV (reference sequence). The length of the CDR3 is 13 residues. V lost 7 bases and J lost 1; bases outside the gene matches: 1.

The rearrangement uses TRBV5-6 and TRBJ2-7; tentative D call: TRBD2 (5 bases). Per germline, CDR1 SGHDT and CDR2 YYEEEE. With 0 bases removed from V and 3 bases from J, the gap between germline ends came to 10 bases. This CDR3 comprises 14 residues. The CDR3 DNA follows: TGTGCCAGCAGCTTGGCCACCGGGATCTACGAGCAGTACTTC. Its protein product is CASSLATGIYEQYF.

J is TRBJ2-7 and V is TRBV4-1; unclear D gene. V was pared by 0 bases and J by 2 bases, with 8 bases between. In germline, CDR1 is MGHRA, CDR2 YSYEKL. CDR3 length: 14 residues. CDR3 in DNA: TGCGCCAGCAGCCAAGATCCGGGCGCCTACGAGCAGTACTTC. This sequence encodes CASSQDPGAYEQYF.

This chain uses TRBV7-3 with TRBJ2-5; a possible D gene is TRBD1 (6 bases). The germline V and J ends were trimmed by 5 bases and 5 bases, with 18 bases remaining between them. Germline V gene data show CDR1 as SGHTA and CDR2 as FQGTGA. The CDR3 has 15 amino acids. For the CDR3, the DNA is TGTGCCAGCAGCCCTACGACAGGTAGTTTGGAGACCCAGTACTTC. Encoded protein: CASSPTTGSLETQYF.

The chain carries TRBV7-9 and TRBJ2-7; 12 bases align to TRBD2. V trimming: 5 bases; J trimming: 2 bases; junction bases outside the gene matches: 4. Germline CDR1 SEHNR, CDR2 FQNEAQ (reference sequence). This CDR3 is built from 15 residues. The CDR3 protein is CASSPSSGRAYEQYF. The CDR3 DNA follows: TGTGCCAGCAGCCCCTCTAGCGGGAGGGCCTACGAGCAGTACTTC.

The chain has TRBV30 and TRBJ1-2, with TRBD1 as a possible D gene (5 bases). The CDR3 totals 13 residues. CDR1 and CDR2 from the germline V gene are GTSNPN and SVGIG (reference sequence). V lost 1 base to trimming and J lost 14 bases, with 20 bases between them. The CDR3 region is CAWSGGTLVWQTF. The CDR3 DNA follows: TGTGCCTGGAGTGGCGGGACTCTCGTCTGGCAGACCTTC.

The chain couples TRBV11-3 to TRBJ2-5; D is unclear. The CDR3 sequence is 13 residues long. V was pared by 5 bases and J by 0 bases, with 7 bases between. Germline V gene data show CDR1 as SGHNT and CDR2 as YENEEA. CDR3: CASSTRDQETQYF. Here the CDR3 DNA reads TGTGCCAGCAGCACCCGGGACCAAGAGACCCAGTACTTC.

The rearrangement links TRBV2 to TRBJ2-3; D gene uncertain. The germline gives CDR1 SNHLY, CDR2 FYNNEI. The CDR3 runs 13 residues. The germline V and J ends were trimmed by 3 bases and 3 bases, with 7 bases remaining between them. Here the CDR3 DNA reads TGTGCCAGCAGTGAGGGCGGTACAGATACGCAGTATTTT. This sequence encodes CASSEGGTDTQYF.

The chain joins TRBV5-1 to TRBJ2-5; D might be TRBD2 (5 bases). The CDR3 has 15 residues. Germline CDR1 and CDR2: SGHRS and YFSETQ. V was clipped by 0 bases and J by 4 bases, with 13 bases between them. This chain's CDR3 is CASSLASGNLETQYF. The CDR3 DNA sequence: TGCGCCAGCAGCTTGGCCTCGGGAAACTTAGAGACCCAGTACTTC. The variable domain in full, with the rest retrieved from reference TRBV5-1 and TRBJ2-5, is KAGVTQTPRYLIKTRGQQVTLSCSPISGHRSVSWYQQTPGQGLQFLFEYFSETQRNKGNFPGRFSGRQFSNSRSEMNVSTLELGDSALYLCASSLASGNLETQYFGPGTRLLVL.

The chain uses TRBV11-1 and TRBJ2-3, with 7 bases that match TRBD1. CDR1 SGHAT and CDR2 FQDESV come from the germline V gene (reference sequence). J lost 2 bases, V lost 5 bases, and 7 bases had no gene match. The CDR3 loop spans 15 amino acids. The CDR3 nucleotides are TGTGCCAGCAGCCCGAGACAGGGTGACACAGATACGCAGTATTTT. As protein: CASSPRQGDTDTQYF.

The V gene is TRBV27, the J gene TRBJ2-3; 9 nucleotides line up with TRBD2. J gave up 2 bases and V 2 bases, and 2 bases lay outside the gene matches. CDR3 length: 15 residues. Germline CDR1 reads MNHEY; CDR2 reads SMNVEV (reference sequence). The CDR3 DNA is TGTGCCAGCAGTTTAAGCGGGGGGTTCACAGATACGCAGTATTTT. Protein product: CASSLSGGFTDTQYF.

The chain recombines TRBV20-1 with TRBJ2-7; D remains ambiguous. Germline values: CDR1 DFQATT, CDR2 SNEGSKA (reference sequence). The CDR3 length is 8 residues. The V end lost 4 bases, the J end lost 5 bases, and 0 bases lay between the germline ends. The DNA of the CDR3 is TGCAGTGCTAACGAGCAGTACTTC. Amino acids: CSANEQYF.

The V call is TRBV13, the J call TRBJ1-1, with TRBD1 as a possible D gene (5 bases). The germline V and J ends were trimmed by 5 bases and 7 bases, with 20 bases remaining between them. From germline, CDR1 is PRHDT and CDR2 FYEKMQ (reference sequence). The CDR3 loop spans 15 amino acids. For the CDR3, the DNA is TGTGCCAGCAGCCCCAGAGGGGACCAGGGTGTTGAAGCTTTCTTT. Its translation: CASSPRGDQGVEAFF.